The entry below describes one T cell receptor (beta chain). Its specificity is not known. Method: immunoSEQ multiplex PCR; TCRdb's copy keeps in-frame clones and lacks some. The sample records tens of thousands of clones, 89% being singletons. The data originate from a study of T cell responses to AZD1222 COVID-19 vaccine. Pooled in the analysis were second doses at about 4 or about 12 weeks. Germline assignment: CDR1 LGHDT and CDR2 YNNKEL (reference sequence). The CDR3 is made up of 15 amino acids. V dropped 1 base and J dropped 4; count of bases not matched to a gene: 2. Study-level results: With two AZD1222 doses given, Spike-specific TCR breadth and depth both rose. Sampling captured repertoires only after the peak T cell response. Of the AZD1222 recipients, only 6 or 7 were seropositive at baseline.

The sample here was peripheral blood, taken 28 days after the second AZD1222 dose. The clonotype was recovered from an adult who received the AZD1222 COVID-19 vaccine. The V and J genes are TRBV3-1 (or the pseudogene TRBV3-2) and TRBJ2-2; 8 bases map to TRBD1. As DNA, the CDR3 is TGTGCCAGCAGCCAAGGGGACAGGACCACCGGGGAGCTGTTTTTT. Translating it yields CASSQGDRTTGELFF.